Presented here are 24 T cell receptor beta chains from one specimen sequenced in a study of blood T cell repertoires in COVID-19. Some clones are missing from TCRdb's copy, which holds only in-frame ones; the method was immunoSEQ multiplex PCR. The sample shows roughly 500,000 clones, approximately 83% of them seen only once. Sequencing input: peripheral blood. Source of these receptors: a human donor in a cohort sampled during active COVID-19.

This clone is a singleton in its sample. The CDR3 sequence is CASSLATGSAGDTQYF. The CDR3 nucleotides read TGCGCCAGCAGCTTGGCGACAGGGTCCGCGGGAGATACGCAGTATTTT. This chain links TRBV5-1 with TRBJ2-3; the match to TRBD1 covers 7 bases. Per the germline V gene, CDR1 is SGHRS and CDR2 is YFSETQ. V was pared by 0 bases and J by 5 bases, with 9 bases of the junction left unmatched. The CDR3 covers 16 residues. The full variable domain, with the rest looked up from reference TRBV5-1 and TRBJ2-3, is KAGVTQTPRYLIKTRGQQVTLSCSPISGHRSVSWYQQTPGQGLQFLFEYFSETQRNKGNFPGRFSGRQFSNSRSEMNVSTLELGDSALYLCASSLATGSAGDTQYFGPGTRLTVL.

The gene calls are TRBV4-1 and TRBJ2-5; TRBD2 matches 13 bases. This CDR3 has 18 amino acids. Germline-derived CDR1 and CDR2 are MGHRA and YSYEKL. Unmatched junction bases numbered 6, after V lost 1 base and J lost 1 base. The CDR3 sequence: CASSQGGLAGTPQETQYF. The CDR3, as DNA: TGCGCCAGCAGCCAAGGGGGACTAGCGGGAACCCCCCAAGAGACCCAGTACTTC.

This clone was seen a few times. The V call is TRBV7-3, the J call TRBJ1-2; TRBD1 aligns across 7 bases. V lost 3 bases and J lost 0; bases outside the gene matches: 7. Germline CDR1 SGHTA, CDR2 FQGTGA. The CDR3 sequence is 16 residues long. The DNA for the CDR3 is TGTGCCAGCAGCTTGGGACAGCCTTCACCTAACTATGGCTACACCTTC. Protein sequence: CASSLGQPSPNYGYTF.

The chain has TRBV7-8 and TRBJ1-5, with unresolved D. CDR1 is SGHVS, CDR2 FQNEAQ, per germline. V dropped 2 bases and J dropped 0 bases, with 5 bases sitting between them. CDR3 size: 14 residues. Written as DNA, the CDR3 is TGTGCCAGCAGCTTATCAGATAGCAATCAGCCCCAGCATTTT. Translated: CASSLSDSNQPQHF.

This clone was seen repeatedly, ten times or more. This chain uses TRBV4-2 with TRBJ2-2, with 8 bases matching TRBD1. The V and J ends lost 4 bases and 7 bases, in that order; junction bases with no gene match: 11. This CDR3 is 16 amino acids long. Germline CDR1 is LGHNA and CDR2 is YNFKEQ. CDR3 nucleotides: TGTGCCAGCAGCCGAAGGACAGGGAGATTGGGCGGGGAGCTGTTTTTT. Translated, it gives CASSRRTGRLGGELFF.

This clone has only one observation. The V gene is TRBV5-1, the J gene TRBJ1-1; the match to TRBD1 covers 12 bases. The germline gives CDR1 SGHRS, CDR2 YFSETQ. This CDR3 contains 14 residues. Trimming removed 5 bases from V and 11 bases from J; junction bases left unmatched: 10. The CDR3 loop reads CASRPGTGGAKAFF. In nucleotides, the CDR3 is TGCGCCAGCAGACCCGGGACAGGGGGCGCAAAGGCTTTCTTT.

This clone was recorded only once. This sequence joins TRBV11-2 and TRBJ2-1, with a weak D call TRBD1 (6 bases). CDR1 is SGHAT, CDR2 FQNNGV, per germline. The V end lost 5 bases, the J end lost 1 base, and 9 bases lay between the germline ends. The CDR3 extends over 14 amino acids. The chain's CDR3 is CASSHQGSYNEQFF. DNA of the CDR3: TGTGCCAGCAGCCACCAGGGGTCCTACAATGAGCAGTTCTTC.

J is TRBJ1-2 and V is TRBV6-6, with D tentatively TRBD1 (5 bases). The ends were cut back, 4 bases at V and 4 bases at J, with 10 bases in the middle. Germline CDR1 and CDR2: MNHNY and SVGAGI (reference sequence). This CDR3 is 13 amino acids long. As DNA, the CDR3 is TGTGCCAGCAGTTTTCCCGACAGCTATGGCTACACCTTC. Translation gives CASSFPDSYGYTF.

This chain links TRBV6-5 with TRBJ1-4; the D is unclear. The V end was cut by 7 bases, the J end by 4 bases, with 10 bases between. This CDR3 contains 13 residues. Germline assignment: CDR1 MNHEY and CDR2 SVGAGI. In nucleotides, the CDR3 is TGTGCCAGCATTCGGCAGGTTAATGAAAAACTGTTTTTT. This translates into CASIRQVNEKLFF.

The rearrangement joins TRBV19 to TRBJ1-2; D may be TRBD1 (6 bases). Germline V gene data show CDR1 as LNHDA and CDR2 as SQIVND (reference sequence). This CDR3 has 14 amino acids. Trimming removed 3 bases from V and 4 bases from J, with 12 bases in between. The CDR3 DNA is TGTGCCAGTAGTATGAACACAGGGAGCTATGGCTACACCTTC. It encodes CASSMNTGSYGYTF.

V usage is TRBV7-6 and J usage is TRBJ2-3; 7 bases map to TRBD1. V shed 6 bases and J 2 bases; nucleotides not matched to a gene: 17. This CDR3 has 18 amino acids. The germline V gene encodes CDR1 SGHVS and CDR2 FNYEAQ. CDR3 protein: CASSSTTQDRAYTDTQYF. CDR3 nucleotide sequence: TGTGCCAGCAGTTCTACCACCCAAGACAGGGCCTACACAGATACGCAGTATTTT.

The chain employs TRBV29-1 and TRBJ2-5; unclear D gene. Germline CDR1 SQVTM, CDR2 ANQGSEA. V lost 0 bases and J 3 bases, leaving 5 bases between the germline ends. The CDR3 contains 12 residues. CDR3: CSVEEAEETQYF. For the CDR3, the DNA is TGCAGCGTTGAAGAGGCTGAAGAGACCCAGTACTTC. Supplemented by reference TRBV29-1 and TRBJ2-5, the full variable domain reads SAVISQKPSRDICQRGTSLTIQCQVDSQVTMMFWYRQQPGQSLTLIATANQGSEATYESGFVIDKFPISRPNLTFSTLTVSNMSPEDSSIYLCSVEEAEETQYFGPGTRLLVL.

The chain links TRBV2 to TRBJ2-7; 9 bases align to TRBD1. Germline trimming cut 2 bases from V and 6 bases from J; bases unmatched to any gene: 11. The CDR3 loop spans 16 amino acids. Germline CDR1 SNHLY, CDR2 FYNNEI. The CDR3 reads CASSERLAGQGGEQYF. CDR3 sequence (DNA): TGTGCCAGCAGTGAAAGGTTGGCGGGACAGGGTGGCGAGCAGTACTTC.

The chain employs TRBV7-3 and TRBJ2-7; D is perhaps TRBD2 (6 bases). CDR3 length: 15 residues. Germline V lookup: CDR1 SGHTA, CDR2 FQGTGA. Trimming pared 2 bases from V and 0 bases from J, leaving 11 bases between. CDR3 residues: CASSLHGGSSYEQYF. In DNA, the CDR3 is TGTGCCAGCAGCTTACATGGGGGGAGCTCCTACGAGCAGTACTTC.

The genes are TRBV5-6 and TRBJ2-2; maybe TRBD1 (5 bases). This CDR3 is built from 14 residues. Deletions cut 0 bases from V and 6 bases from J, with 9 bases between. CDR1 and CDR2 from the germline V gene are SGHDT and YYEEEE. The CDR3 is CASSLEPGSGELFF. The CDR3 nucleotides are TGTGCCAGCAGCTTGGAACCAGGGTCCGGGGAGCTGTTTTTT.

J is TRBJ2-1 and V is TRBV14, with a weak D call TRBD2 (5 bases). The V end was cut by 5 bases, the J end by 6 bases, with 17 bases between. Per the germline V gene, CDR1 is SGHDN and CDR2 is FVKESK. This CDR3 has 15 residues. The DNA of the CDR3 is TGTGCCAGCAGCTCTTTAATTGAGGGTATCAATGAGCAGTTCTTC. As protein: CASSSLIEGINEQFF.

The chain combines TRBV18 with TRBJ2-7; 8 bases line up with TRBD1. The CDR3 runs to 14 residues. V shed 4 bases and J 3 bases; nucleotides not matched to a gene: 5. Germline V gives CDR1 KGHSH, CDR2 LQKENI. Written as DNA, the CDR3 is TGTGCCAGCTCACGGAGTACAGGGGGCTACGAGCAGTACTTC. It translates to CASSRSTGGYEQYF.

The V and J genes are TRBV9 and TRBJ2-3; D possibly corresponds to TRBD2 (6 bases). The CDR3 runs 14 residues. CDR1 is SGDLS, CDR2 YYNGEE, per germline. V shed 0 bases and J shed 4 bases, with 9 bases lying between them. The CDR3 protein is CASSVERLADTQYF. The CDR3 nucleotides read TGTGCCAGCAGCGTAGAGAGACTAGCAGATACGCAGTATTTT.

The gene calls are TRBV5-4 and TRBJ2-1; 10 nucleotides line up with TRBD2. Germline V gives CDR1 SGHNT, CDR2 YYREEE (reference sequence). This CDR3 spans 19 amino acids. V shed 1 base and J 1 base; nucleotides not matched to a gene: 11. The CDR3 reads CASSLWGKLAGPSYNEQFF. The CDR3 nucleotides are TGTGCCAGCAGCTTGTGGGGGAAACTAGCGGGACCGTCCTACAATGAGCAGTTCTTC.

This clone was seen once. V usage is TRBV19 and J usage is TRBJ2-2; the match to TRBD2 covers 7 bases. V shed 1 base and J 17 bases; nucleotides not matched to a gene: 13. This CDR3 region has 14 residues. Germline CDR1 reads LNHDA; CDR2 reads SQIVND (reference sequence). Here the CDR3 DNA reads TGTGCCAGTAGTATAGGTGGCCCTCTAGCGGAGCATTTTTTT. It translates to CASSIGGPLAEHFF.

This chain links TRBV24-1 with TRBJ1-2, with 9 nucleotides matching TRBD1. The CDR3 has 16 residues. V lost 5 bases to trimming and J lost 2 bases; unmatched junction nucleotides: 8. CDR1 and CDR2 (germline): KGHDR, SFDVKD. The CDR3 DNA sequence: TGTGCCACCAGTGCCCGGACAGGGGCCTGCAACTATGGCTACACCTTC. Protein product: CATSARTGACNYGYTF.

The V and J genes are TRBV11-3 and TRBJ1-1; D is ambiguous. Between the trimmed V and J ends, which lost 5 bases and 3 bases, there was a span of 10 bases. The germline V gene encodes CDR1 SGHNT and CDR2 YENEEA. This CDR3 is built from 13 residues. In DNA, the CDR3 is TGTGCCAGCAGCCAGGTGACGGACACTGAAGCTTTCTTT. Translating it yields CASSQVTDTEAFF.

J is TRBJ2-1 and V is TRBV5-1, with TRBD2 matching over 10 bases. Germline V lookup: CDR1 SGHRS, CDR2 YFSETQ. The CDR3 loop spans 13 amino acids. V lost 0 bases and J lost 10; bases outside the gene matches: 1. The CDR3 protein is CASSLGSGREQFF. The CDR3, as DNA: TGCGCCAGCAGCTTGGGTAGCGGGAGGGAGCAGTTCTTC.

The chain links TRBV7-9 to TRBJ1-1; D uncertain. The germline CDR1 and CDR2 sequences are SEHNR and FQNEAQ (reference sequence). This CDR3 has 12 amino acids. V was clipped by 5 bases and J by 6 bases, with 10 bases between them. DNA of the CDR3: TGTGCCAGCAGCACAACCACACCTGAAGCTTTCTTT. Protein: CASSTTTPEAFF. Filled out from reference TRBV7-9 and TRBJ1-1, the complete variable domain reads DTGVSQNPRHKITKRGQNVTFRCDPISEHNRLYWYRQTLGQGPEFLTYFQNEAQLEKSRLLSDRFSAERPKGSFSTLEIQRTEQGDSAMYLCASSTTTPEAFFGQGTRLTVV.